This T cell receptor beta chain was recorded in a study of regulatory T cells in long-lasting Graves disease. This clonotype was seen a handful of times. What it binds is unknown. Indicated time point: newly diagnosed GD, antithyroid drugs for less than 3 months. The TCR library was made from RNA extracted from PBMCs. An endocrinology department in Xi'an, China, recruited the patients. Study conclusions and caveats: Persistent-disease Graves' patients showed less TCR diversity than new cases.

Germline V gives CDR1 SGHDT, CDR2 YYEEEE. The CDR3 is 18 residues long. Trimming took 2 bases from V and 0 from J; bases not matched to a gene: 12. Arm-PCR of CDR3 regions with iRepertoire HTBI primers generated TCR beta libraries. TCRdb reprocessed the multiplex PCR reads with MiXCR, giving one entry per CDR3 protein. The sample yields about 620,000 distinct CDR3 sequences, approximately 15% seen once. These data also formed part of another study, on T cells in Graves' hyperthyroidism and ophthalmopathy. From that paper: The TCR CDR3 first-round RT-PCR relied on the HTBI primer set.

Sequenced material: peripheral blood mononuclear cells (PBMCs), taken at new diagnosis, from a patient treated with antithyroid drugs. The clonotype originates from a woman in her thirties with Graves disease. This chain joins TRBV5-6 and TRBJ2-3, with 7 bases lining up with TRBD1. The CDR3 nucleotides read TGTGCCAGCAGCTTACTTTCATACAGGGGACGGAGCACAGATACGCAGTATTTT. The encoded protein is CASSLLSYRGRSTDTQYF.